This T cell receptor beta chain was profiled in a study of technical replicates of blood from a few donors. Clones were sequenced by immunoSEQ multiplex PCR, and TCRdb holds only the in-frame ones, with some missing. The sample has about 81,000 clones, about 94% seen once. This CDR3 has 12 residues. Germline-derived CDR1 and CDR2 are LGHNT and FRNRAP. Trimming pared 6 bases from V and 3 bases from J, leaving 6 bases between. The sample comprised T cells isolated from PBMCs. The genes are TRBV12-5 and TRBJ2-1; no clear D. This TCR was sampled from a human donor in good health. The CDR3 region is CASGPYYNEQFF. The CDR3 region has the DNA TGTGCTAGTGGCCCTTACTACAATGAGCAGTTCTTC. Full variable domain (outside the CDR3, taken from reference TRBV12-5 and TRBJ2-1): DARVTQTPRHKVTEMGQEVTMRCQPILGHNTVFWYRQTMMQGLELLAYFRNRAPLDDSGMPKDRFSAEMPDATLATLKIQPSEPRDSAVYFCASGPYYNEQFFGPGTRLTVL.